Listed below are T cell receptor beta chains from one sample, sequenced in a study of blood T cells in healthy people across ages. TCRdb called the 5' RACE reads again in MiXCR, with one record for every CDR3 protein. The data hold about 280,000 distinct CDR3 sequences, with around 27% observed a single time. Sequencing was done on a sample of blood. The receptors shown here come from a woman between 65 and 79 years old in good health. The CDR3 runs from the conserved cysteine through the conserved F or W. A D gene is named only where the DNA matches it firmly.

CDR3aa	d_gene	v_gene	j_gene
CASSLQPQETQYF	.	TRBV5-1	TRBJ2-5
CAGSQERGTALAKNIQYF	.	TRBV4-3	TRBJ2-4
CASSSNRLGVEQYF	.	TRBV7-2	TRBJ2-7
CASSAPARDRSMVTQYF	TRBD1	TRBV9	TRBJ2-5
CASSLDTFGNTIYF	.	TRBV5-1	TRBJ1-3
CASSPGTGFDYEQYF	TRBD1	TRBV11-1	TRBJ2-7
CASSSTHGGGYTF	.	TRBV7-2	TRBJ1-2
CASSEQNTQYF	.	TRBV28	TRBJ2-3
CASSKIPGQGNEQFF	TRBD1	TRBV7-2	TRBJ2-1
CASSLGLAGGTYEQYF	TRBD2	TRBV12-3/TRBV12-4	TRBJ2-7
CASSLVGSVAYGYTF	.	TRBV5-6	TRBJ1-2
CASTADFVGGYTF	.	TRBV6-6	TRBJ1-2
CASSDDLTGLVNEQFF	.	TRBV25-1	TRBJ2-1
CASSLSRLPSRGTEAFF	.	TRBV27	TRBJ1-1
CSAREVTDQPQHF	.	TRBV20-1	TRBJ1-5
CSVEDGGSGRHEQYF	TRBD2	TRBV29-1	TRBJ2-7
CSVAQYTGELFF	.	TRBV29-1	TRBJ2-2
CAMGRGQNTGELFF	.	TRBV10-3	TRBJ2-2
CASSPGQSYGYTF	.	TRBV7-2	TRBJ1-2
CASSSGRSLHLYEQYF	.	TRBV5-6	TRBJ2-7
CSVPGQGGEKLFF	TRBD1	TRBV29-1	TRBJ1-4
CAAGRRDTQNIQYF	.	TRBV5-6	TRBJ2-4
CATSDFSGTSSYNEQFF	TRBD2	TRBV24-1	TRBJ2-1
CSALTSLRGNEQFF	.	TRBV29-1	TRBJ2-1
CASSLARNTGELFF	.	TRBV7-2	TRBJ2-2
CASSLPPGKYSYNEQFF	.	TRBV7-2	TRBJ2-1
CSAPPGPGYEQYF	.	TRBV20-1	TRBJ2-7